This T cell receptor beta chain is drawn from a study of identical twins. Study-level results: Abundant beta clonotypes from cord blood bore fewer insertions; memory repertoires lacked this pattern.

In TCRdb, the 5' RACE reads were re-called with MiXCR into one record per CDR3 protein. The sample lists just under 650,000 distinct CDR3 sequences, about 7% occurring once. This clonotype was recorded at least ten times. What it binds is unknown. CDR1 and CDR2 from the germline V gene are MDHEN and SYDVKM. Germline trimming cut 6 bases from V and 4 bases from J; bases unmatched to any gene: 8. CDR3 length: 14 amino acids. This sample was shared with a second study, whose subject was yellow fever vaccine responses in identical twins.

The clonotype was recovered from a woman aged 18 to 35 in good health. The chain combines TRBV28 with TRBJ1-2; TRBD1 agrees at 7 bases. The sequencing sample was made of PBMCs. The CDR3 region is CASSQRQGSYGYTF. In nucleotides, the CDR3 is TGTGCCAGCAGCCAACGACAGGGCTCCTATGGCTACACCTTC.